This is a list of T cell receptor beta chains from one sample in a study of neurological immune-mediated disorders. TCRdb re-called the 5' RACE reads through MiXCR, storing one row per CDR3 protein. The sample has tens of thousands of distinct CDR3 sequences; approximately 5% are singletons. Sequencing used CD4+ T cells from blood. Source of these receptors: a man aged 18 to 29 in good health. The CDR3 runs from the conserved cysteine through the conserved F or W. The order of the fields is J gene, V gene, D gene, clone size, CDR3 protein, CDR3 DNA. The D gene is left open where the match is weak. Each size is how often the clone was seen (once, few, many) or a class if it is expanded.

TRBJ1-1 | TRBV12-3/TRBV12-4 | NA | many | CASSLYRAIMNTEAFF | TGTGCCAGCAGTTTGTACAGGGCTATCATGAACACTGAAGCTTTCTTT
TRBJ2-7 | TRBV4-1 | TRBD2 | many | CASSQGTSGGREQYF | TGCGCCAGCAGCCAAGGTACTAGCGGGGGGCGCGAGCAGTACTTC
TRBJ2-6 | TRBV5-1 | NA | many | CASSLVGSGANVLTF | TGCGCCAGCAGCTTGGTGGGCTCTGGGGCCAACGTCCTGACTTTC
TRBJ1-1 | TRBV10-3 | NA | many | CAISETGEAFF | TGTGCCATCAGTGAGACAGGTGAAGCTTTCTTT
TRBJ1-6 | TRBV7-2 | TRBD1 | many | CASSSGTGRGQSPLHF | TGTGCCAGCAGCTCAGGGACTGGCAGGGGGCAATCACCCCTCCACTTT
TRBJ2-1 | TRBV24-1 | NA | many | CATSGIAPKAYNEQFF | TGTGCCACCAGCGGAATAGCGCCAAAGGCCTACAATGAGCAGTTCTTC
TRBJ2-1 | TRBV29-1 | NA | many | CSVGPNYNEQFF | TGCAGCGTAGGTCCCAACTACAATGAGCAGTTCTTC
TRBJ2-6 | TRBV12-3/TRBV12-4 | NA | many | CASTRAGANVLTF | TGTGCCAGCACCCGAGCTGGGGCCAACGTCCTGACTTTC
TRBJ1-3 | TRBV15 | NA | many | CATSRGRRESGNTIYF | TGTGCCACCAGCAGAGGTCGAAGGGAATCGGGAAACACCATATATTTT
TRBJ1-1 | TRBV5-1 | NA | many | CASSLVWDAEAFF | TGCGCCAGCAGCTTGGTGTGGGACGCTGAAGCTTTCTTT
TRBJ1-1 | TRBV20-1 | NA | many | CSASLRTEAFF | TGCAGTGCTAGCCTGAGAACTGAAGCTTTCTTT
TRBJ1-6 | TRBV29-1 | NA | many | CSVGEAGGNSPLHF | TGCAGCGTGGGGGAGGCAGGAGGGAATTCACCCCTCCACTTT
TRBJ1-1 | TRBV18 | NA | many | CASSPPGGALNTEAFF | TGTGCCAGCTCACCACCGGGCGGGGCTCTGAACACTGAAGCTTTCTTT
TRBJ1-6 | TRBV6-6 | NA | many | CASSYSGTNSPLHF | TGTGCCAGCAGTTACTCTGGGACCAATTCACCCCTCCACTTT
TRBJ2-5 | TRBV7-2 | TRBD2 | many | CASNSRGGYQETQYF | TGTGCCAGCAACTCACGGGGGGGGTACCAAGAGACCCAGTACTTC
TRBJ2-7 | TRBV6-6 | NA | many | CASSYRGENEQYF | TGTGCCAGCAGTTACAGAGGGGAAAACGAGCAGTACTTC
TRBJ2-5 | TRBV5-1 | NA | many | CASSATQETQYF | TGCGCCAGCAGCGCCACCCAAGAGACCCAGTACTTC
TRBJ2-7 | TRBV6-2/TRBV6-3 | NA | many | CASSYYTVGSYEQYF | TGTGCCAGCAGTTACTACACGGTAGGGTCCTACGAGCAGTACTTC
TRBJ2-1 | TRBV5-1 | NA | many | CASSPPYLYNEQFF | TGCGCCAGCAGCCCACCATATTTATACAATGAGCAGTTCTTC
TRBJ2-7 | TRBV20-1 | TRBD1 | many | CSATRDRAYEQYF | TGCAGTGCTACTAGGGACAGGGCCTACGAGCAGTACTTC
TRBJ2-3 | TRBV20-1 | NA | many | CSASGGSMKWITDTQYF | TGCAGTGCTAGCGGGGGATCCATGAAATGGATCACAGATACGCAGTATTTT
TRBJ1-1 | TRBV7-3 | NA | many | CASSLLGNTEAFF | TGTGCCAGCAGCTTACTAGGGAACACTGAAGCTTTCTTT
TRBJ1-5 | TRBV20-1 | TRBD1 | many | CSALRQGNQPQHF | TGCAGTGCCCTCCGACAGGGAAATCAGCCCCAGCATTTT
TRBJ1-1 | TRBV5-1 | NA | many | CASSLMGGRTEAFF | TGCGCCAGCAGCTTGATGGGGGGGCGTACTGAAGCTTTCTTT
TRBJ1-2 | TRBV6-5 | NA | many | CASSFPGGNYGYTF | TGTGCCAGCAGTTTTCCTGGAGGGAACTATGGCTACACCTTC
TRBJ1-4 | TRBV20-1 | TRBD1 | many | CSARGTGGYEKLFF | TGCAGTGCTAGGGGGACAGGGGGCTATGAAAAACTGTTTTTT
TRBJ2-7 | TRBV18 | NA | many | CASSPGAPLEQYF | TGTGCCAGCTCACCGGGGGCCCCCCTCGAGCAGTACTTC
TRBJ1-1 | TRBV20-1 | NA | many | CSASPQRNTEAFF | TGCAGTGCTAGTCCGCAGAGGAACACTGAAGCTTTCTTT
TRBJ1-4 | TRBV11-2 | NA | many | CASSLGTNEKLFF | TGTGCCAGCAGCTTGGGGACCAATGAAAAACTGTTTTTT
TRBJ1-2 | TRBV6-2/TRBV6-3 | TRBD1 | many | CASSYGTEFYGYTF | TGTGCCAGCAGTTACGGGACAGAGTTCTATGGCTACACCTTC
TRBJ2-3 | TRBV5-1 | NA | many | CASSLGGRSTDTQYF | TGCGCCAGCAGCTTAGGAGGCAGAAGCACAGATACGCAGTATTTT
TRBJ2-3 | TRBV5-6 | NA | many | CASSSSVSLDTQYF | TGTGCCAGCAGCTCTTCAGTTTCTTTGGATACGCAGTATTTT
TRBJ1-5 | TRBV15 | TRBD1 | many | CATSTPGTGREQPQHF | TGTGCCACCAGCACCCCCGGGACAGGGAGGGAACAGCCCCAGCATTTT
TRBJ1-2 | TRBV20-1 | NA | medium-sized | CSASELSGYTF | TGCAGTGCTAGCGAGTTATCTGGCTACACCTTC
TRBJ1-2 | TRBV20-1 | NA | many | CSARDRRGKRSYGYTF | TGCAGTGCTAGAGATCGTCGAGGAAAGAGGAGCTATGGCTACACCTTC
TRBJ1-5 | TRBV5-1 | NA | many | CASSLVPQQPQHF | TGCGCCAGCAGCTTGGTTCCGCAACAGCCCCAGCATTTT
TRBJ2-7 | TRBV3-1 | TRBD2 | many | CASRQTSEAYEQYF | TGTGCCAGCAGACAGACTAGCGAGGCCTACGAGCAGTACTTC
TRBJ2-1 | TRBV10-3 | NA | many | CAISESFSEEQFF | TGTGCCATCAGTGAGTCGTTTAGCGAGGAGCAGTTCTTC